This paragraph reports one TCR beta chain. Its antigen has not been determined. No much larger clone exists at a distance of one base, and base qualities are not known. The data were taken from a study of shared clonotypes between healthy human individuals (dated by TCRdb to 2020 to 2022). In the study overall: Two women and three men aged 18 to 49 years were included in the cohort. Per donor, three plates each were used for CD4 naive and CD4 memory, two for CD8 naive, and one for CD8 memory. Blood TCR repertoires of about 5 healthy adults were deeply sequenced to estimate repertoire size and the extent of clonotype sharing between individuals. Different laboratories and diverse techniques were used to prepare libraries and sequence TCR repertoires, to increase sequencing depth and limit assay-specific biases. Per donor, leukapheresis produced somewhere between about 0.94 and 8.9 billion PBMCs. Paper-wide results and their limitations: Even with the large sequencing depth, rarefaction of the sorted-subset datasets indicated that sequencing was incomplete. Sampling was restricted to blood, and TCR repertoires in tissue are likely to differ from TCR repertoires in blood. Compared with non-shared clonotypes, the clonotypes found in all four sorted-subset donors had higher generation probabilities. Because the study included only a small number of donors, the genetic and exposure-history diversity represented was limited. Naive subsets generally had larger estimated clonotype richness than memory subsets did. Sharing across a few donors was observed for around 5% of naive CD4, over 3% of naive CD8, roughly 2.4% of memory CD4, and roughly 0.4% of memory CD8 clonotypes. Based on pairwise subsampling, the degree of clonotype sharing among donors was expected to be affected by sequencing depth.

The donors were healthy, HIV-negative adults with no recently reported acute infections or vaccinations. Only Caucasian adults living in Nashville, Tennessee, USA were represented among the donors. CD4+ T cells were enriched through magnetic negative selection, after which naive cells were positively selected on CD45RA and the remaining negative fraction served as the memory subset. Blood was obtained by leukapheresis, after which PBMCs were separated by Ficoll-Histopaque density gradient centrifugation and cryopreserved in liquid nitrogen vapor phase. Analytical flow cytometry was used to check the purity and quantity of every magnetically sorted T cell population. Genomic DNA was isolated from every sorted fraction and measured by UV absorbance on a Nanodrop 2000c. V trim: 3 bases; J trim: 6 bases; unmatched bases: 4. CDR1 and CDR2, looked up from the germline V gene, are MDHEN and SYDVKM. The CDR3 covers 15 residues, taking in both the cysteine and the phenylalanine. The only DNA kept is the CDR3, 45 bases in frame from the first base.

Using the deep immunoSEQ assay, multiplex PCR amplified TCR CDR3 regions from genomic DNA. For each cell subset, the extracted genomic DNA was distributed evenly across all wells of several immunoSEQ 96-well plates, and each plate served as one replicate. For sorted subsets, about 220 ng of genomic DNA, equivalent to around 30,000 T cell genomes, went into each replicate PCR. Purified libraries were measured with a Qubit 3.0 fluorometer, size-checked on a Bioanalyzer 2100, and measured again with the KAPA Library Quantification kit. Every immunoSEQ 96-well plate was sequenced on a dedicated single-read 150-cycle Illumina NextSeq 550 flow cell. As for the authors' bioinformatics: Because the immunoSEQ output held only junctional sequences and lacked quality scores, the filtering could not match the filtering applied to full-length reads. Sequences were annotated with PyIR, a Python wrapper for IgBLAST v1.9, and V/J genes and CDR3 were assigned using IMGT germline references. Any read was removed if the V/J assignment was weak (E-value above 1e-6), the CDR3 was missing, or the read contained stop codons, out-of-frame junctions, or ambiguous translated residues. V3J clonotypes were defined as sequences sharing an identical inferred V gene, J gene, and CDR3 amino acid sequence. To compute the percentage overlap between repertoires, the number of shared unique clonotypes was divided by the size of the smaller repertoire. Three approaches were used to assess repertoire richness: RTK rarefaction, the Chao1 estimator, and Recon v2.1 estimates of unobserved clonotypes. Generation probabilities were computed with OLGA for all TCRbeta clonotypes obtained by the gDNA method from a few donors. This immuneACCESS table, as held by TCRdb, lists in-frame sequences with V and J called but not all clones. Of the missing ones, under half trace to an unresolved V gene in checked studies; the others have no known cause. That table gives V, J and clone size, and the DNA gave D and trimming. For this sample the table gives roughly 2 million clones, of which roughly 96% were detected only once. 0.13% of the sample comes from the top ten.

This receptor chain uses TRBV28 and TRBJ1-6; 8 central nucleotides agree with TRBD1. The source is a man aged 18 to 35 in good health. The sample was naive CD4+ T cells sorted from blood. The cell subset or site label here, explained by the study, means: CD45RA+ positively selected. The DNA sequence is given as TGTGCCAGCAGTTTGGCAGGACAGGGTAATTCACCCCTCCACTTT. The resulting protein is CASSLAGQGNSPLHF.